This record covers a single TCR beta chain. In the naive CD8 group, cells lacked CD45RO and were positively selected for CCR7, so terminally differentiated effector memory CD45RA+ cells were left out. The record originates from a study of shared clonotypes between healthy human individuals. V was cut by 4 bases and J by 6 bases, with 17 bases left in between. This CDR3 is built from 15 residues. Looked up from germline, CDR1 is SGHKS and CDR2 is YYEKEE (reference sequence). The table came from immunoSEQ multiplex PCR; TCRdb's copy has only in-frame clones and leaves some out. The sample lists around 700,000 clones, approximately 90% seen once, with 24% in the top ten.

The source of this sequence is a man younger than 40 in good health. J is TRBJ2-1 and V is TRBV5-5; D may be TRBD1 (5 bases). The sequenced sample consisted of naive CD8+ T cells sorted from blood. The CDR3 protein is CASSELQGSGNEQFF. CDR3 coding DNA: TGTGCCAGCAGCGAACTTCAGGGATCTGGCAATGAGCAGTTCTTC.